These 27 T cell receptor beta chains originate from one sample sequenced in a study of blood T cell repertoires in COVID-19. Profiling relied on immunoSEQ multiplex PCR, and the TCRdb table lists in-frame clones only, not all of them. The sample lists around 320,000 clones; 87% were seen once. The sequencing input was peripheral blood. These receptors came from a man between 18 and 35 years old with active or convalescent COVID-19.

The gene calls are TRBV6-2 or TRBV6-3 and TRBJ2-1; 8 positions match TRBD2. The CDR3 has 15 residues. Germline V CDR1 and CDR2: MNHEY, SVGEGT. V trimming: 2 bases; J trimming: 5 bases; junction bases outside the gene matches: 5. The chain's CDR3 is CASSYAGGGNNEQFF. The CDR3 DNA reads TGTGCCAGCAGTTACGCGGGGGGAGGAAACAATGAGCAGTTCTTC.

This chain joins TRBV4-1 and TRBJ2-7; no definite D call. V lost 3 bases to trimming and J lost 3 bases, with 3 bases between them. The CDR3 extends over 11 amino acids. CDR1 is MGHRA, CDR2 YSYEKL, per germline. The CDR3 coding sequence is TGCGCCAGCAGCCACAACTACGAGCAGTACTTC. Translating gives CASSHNYEQYF.

The chain couples TRBV9 to TRBJ1-6, with 8 bases lining up with TRBD1. Unmatched junction bases numbered 7, after V lost 5 bases and J lost 0 bases. The length of the CDR3 is 17 residues. From germline, CDR1 is SGDLS and CDR2 YYNGEE. CDR3 bases: TGTGCCAGCAGTCAAACAGGGGGAAGCTCCTATAATTCACCCCTCCACTTT. Its translation is CASSQTGGSSYNSPLHF.

The chain links TRBV10-3 to TRBJ1-5, with D unclear. Germline V gene sequence: CDR1 ENHRY, CDR2 SYGVKD. The V end was cut by 5 bases, the J end by 0 bases, with 11 bases between. The CDR3 runs 15 residues. CDR3 in amino acids: CAISPQIHSNQPQHF. CDR3 DNA: TGTGCCATCAGTCCCCAAATCCATAGCAATCAGCCCCAGCATTTT.

The J gene is TRBJ1-5, the V gene TRBV4-1; 8 positions agree with TRBD1. Germline CDR1 reads MGHRA; CDR2 reads YSYEKL. The CDR3 has 16 residues. Trimming cost V 5 bases and J 2 bases; bases outside gene matches: 8. DNA for the CDR3: TGCGCCAGCAGCAGGACAGGGTGGTTTGGCAATCAGCCCCAGCATTTT. This sequence encodes CASSRTGWFGNQPQHF.

This chain joins TRBV19 and TRBJ2-3; maybe TRBD1 (5 bases). The CDR3 consists of 16 residues. CDR1 LNHDA and CDR2 SQIVND come from the germline V gene (reference sequence). Trimming stripped 1 base from V and 0 bases from J, with 11 bases between. This chain's CDR3 is CASSIVTVASTDTQYF. CDR3 in DNA: TGTGCCAGTAGTATAGTGACAGTTGCTAGCACAGATACGCAGTATTTT.

The chain employs TRBV4-1 and TRBJ1-1, with TRBD1 identical over 8 bases. V trimming: 3 bases; J trimming: 5 bases; junction bases outside the gene matches: 11. This CDR3 has 16 residues. The V gene's germline CDR1 is MGHRA and CDR2 YSYEKL. The CDR3, as DNA: TGCGCCAGCAGCCACCCCCCGACAGGGGTCGAGACTGAAGCTTTCTTT. Its translation: CASSHPPTGVETEAFF.

The chain combines TRBV28 with TRBJ2-1; D is perhaps TRBD1 (5 bases). This CDR3 has 17 amino acids. Per germline, CDR1 MDHEN and CDR2 SYDVKM. Trimming took off 3 bases at V and 5 bases at J, with 20 bases between the two ends. The DNA for the CDR3 is TGTGCCAGCAGTTTCCCCCGCGGAAGGACACAGCACAATGAGCAGTTCTTC. This encodes CASSFPRGRTQHNEQFF.

In this sample, this clone turned up once. The rearrangement joins TRBV5-6 to TRBJ2-2; TRBD1 matches 9 bases. The germline V gene encodes CDR1 SGHDT and CDR2 YYEEEE. V dropped 3 bases and J dropped 5; count of bases not matched to a gene: 11. The CDR3 is 17 amino acids. CDR3 sequence reads: CASSSQGARVITGELFF. CDR3 in DNA: TGTGCCAGCAGCTCACAGGGGGCGCGGGTGATAACCGGGGAGCTGTTTTTT. Supplemented by reference TRBV5-6 and TRBJ2-2, the full variable domain reads DAGVTQSPTHLIKTRGQQVTLRCSPKSGHDTVSWYQQALGQGPQFIFQYYEEEERQRGNFPDRFSGHQFPNYSSELNVNALLLGDSALYLCASSSQGARVITGELFFGEGSRLTVL.

In nucleotides, the CDR3 is TGTGCCACCAGCAGGGACTTCGTTGGGGATACGCAGTATTTT. Translated, it gives CATSRDFVGDTQYF. V is TRBV15 and J is TRBJ2-3; D is perhaps TRBD2 (5 bases). The CDR3 totals 14 residues. Germline V gene lookup returns CDR1 LNHNV and CDR2 YYDKDF (reference sequence). Trimming took off 3 bases at V and 6 bases at J, with 13 bases between the two ends.

This chain connects TRBV5-6 to TRBJ2-7; 8 bases align to TRBD1. Losses at the gene ends were 0 bases for V and 1 base for J; bases not matched to a gene: 9. The germline CDR1 and CDR2 sequences are SGHDT and YYEEEE. The CDR3 has 17 residues. CDR3 sequence: CASSLAYRGVVSYEQYF. CDR3 in DNA: TGTGCCAGCAGCTTGGCCTACAGGGGGGTTGTTTCCTACGAGCAGTACTTC.

The rearrangement joins TRBV5-1 to TRBJ2-7; no firm D call. Per the germline V gene, CDR1 is SGHRS and CDR2 is YFSETQ. V was shortened by 0 bases and J by 2 bases, with 9 bases between the two germline ends. CDR3 size: 14 residues. The CDR3 sequence: CASSLDTAAYEQYF. The CDR3 DNA reads TGCGCCAGCAGCTTGGACACAGCTGCCTACGAGCAGTACTTC.

The rearrangement uses TRBV3-1 (or the pseudogene TRBV3-2) and TRBJ1-2; 7 bases match TRBD1. The CDR3 consists of 14 residues. CDR1 is LGHDT, CDR2 YNNKEL, per germline (reference sequence). Trimming took 4 bases from V and 7 from J; bases not matched to a gene: 9. The CDR3 nucleotides are TGTGCCAGCAGCCCACTCTCGGAGGGGGCTGGCTACACCTTC. Its translation: CASSPLSEGAGYTF.

V gene TRBV7-8 combines with J gene TRBJ2-3, with D possibly matching TRBD2 (5 bases). Trimming pared 5 bases from V and 3 bases from J, leaving 18 bases between. Germline V gives CDR1 SGHVS, CDR2 FQNEAQ. The CDR3 contains 16 residues. CDR3 sequence reads: CASSPRDFVPTDTQYF. The CDR3 bases are TGTGCCAGCAGCCCCCGGGATTTCGTGCCGACAGATACGCAGTATTTT.

Here the CDR3 reads CASSSQAGGISIDTQYF. In DNA, the CDR3 is TGTGCCAGCAGCTCCCAGGCAGGGGGGATCTCGATAGATACGCAGTATTTT. V usage is TRBV13 and J usage is TRBJ2-3; weak D call: TRBD1 (7 bases). The CDR3 extends over 17 amino acids. V was cut by 4 bases and J by 5 bases, with 22 bases left in between. CDR1 and CDR2 from the germline V gene are PRHDT and FYEKMQ (reference sequence).

This chain connects TRBV9 to TRBJ2-7; D ambiguous. The CDR3 runs to 13 residues. In germline, CDR1 is SGDLS, CDR2 YYNGEE. Trimming removed 0 bases from V and 5 bases from J, with 9 bases in between. CDR3 sequence: CASSVDRVDEQYF. The DNA of the CDR3 is TGTGCCAGCAGCGTAGACCGGGTGGACGAGCAGTACTTC. Full variable domain (outside the CDR3, taken from reference TRBV9 and TRBJ2-7): DSGVTQTPKHLITATGQRVTLRCSPRSGDLSVYWYQQSLDQGLQFLIQYYNGEERAKGNILERFSAQQFPDLHSELNLSSLELGDSALYFCASSVDRVDEQYFGPGTRLTVT.

CDR3 coding DNA: TGCAGCGTTGAAGATCGGGGGATTCCTAACTATGGCTACACCTTC. This encodes CSVEDRGIPNYGYTF. V is TRBV29-1 and J is TRBJ1-2, with a tentative D call TRBD1 (5 bases). V was cut by 0 bases and J by 0 bases, with 11 bases left in between. This CDR3 has 15 residues. Germline V lookup: CDR1 SQVTM, CDR2 ANQGSEA. The full variable domain, its missing parts supplied by reference TRBV29-1 and TRBJ1-2, is SAVISQKPSRDICQRGTSLTIQCQVDSQVTMMFWYRQQPGQSLTLIATANQGSEATYESGFVIDKFPISRPNLTFSTLTVSNMSPEDSSIYLCSVEDRGIPNYGYTFGSGTRLTVV.

This clone was counted between two and nine times. This chain joins TRBV7-2 and TRBJ2-7; perhaps TRBD1 as D (6 bases). The ends were cut back, 1 base at V and 2 bases at J, with 12 bases in the middle. From germline, CDR1 is SGHTA and CDR2 FQGNSA. This CDR3 has 15 amino acids. CDR3 sequence: CASSLVPDSPYEQYF. For the CDR3, the DNA is TGTGCCAGCAGCTTAGTCCCGGACAGCCCCTACGAGCAGTACTTC.

The chain joins TRBV19 to TRBJ2-3, with D possibly matching TRBD2 (6 bases). Per the germline V gene, CDR1 is LNHDA and CDR2 is SQIVND (reference sequence). There are 15 residues in the CDR3. The germline V and J ends were trimmed by 6 bases and 6 bases, with 19 bases remaining between them. Here the CDR3 DNA reads TGTGCCAGTAGGGTCAACGGGGTAGCGGCGGATACGCAGTATTTT. Its translation: CASRVNGVAADTQYF. Together with reference TRBV19 and TRBJ2-3, the CDR3 gives the full variable domain: DGGITQSPKYLFRKEGQNVTLSCEQNLNHDAMYWYRQDPGQGLRLIYYSQIVNDFQKGDIAEGYSVSREKKESFPLTVTSAQKNPTAFYLCASRVNGVAADTQYFGPGTRLTVL.

V and J are TRBV4-3 and TRBJ1-3; TRBD1 might be the D (6 bases). The germline V gene has CDR1 LGHNA and CDR2 YSLEER. The CDR3 runs 17 residues. The V end was cut by 0 bases, the J end by 4 bases, with 16 bases between. The CDR3 loop reads CASSQDKLGGQGNTIYF. The CDR3 DNA reads as TGCGCCAGCAGCCAAGATAAGCTTGGGGGCCAGGGAAACACCATATATTTT.

The CDR3 reads CASSEAAGMEQYF. In DNA, the CDR3 is TGTGCCAGCAGTGAAGCGGCGGGAATGGAGCAGTACTTC. This rearrangement joins TRBV6-1 to TRBJ2-7, with a possible D match to TRBD2 (6 bases). CDR1 is MNHNS, CDR2 SASEGT, per germline. CDR3 length: 13 amino acids. Between the trimmed V and J ends, which lost 0 bases and 7 bases, there was a span of 10 bases.

V gene TRBV19 combines with J gene TRBJ1-6; a weak D match, TRBD1 (5 bases). With 7 bases removed from V and 7 bases from J, the gap between germline ends came to 11 bases. The germline V gene has CDR1 LNHDA and CDR2 SQIVND (reference sequence). CDR3 length equals 13 residues. The CDR3 is CASNAGKNSPLHF. Written as DNA, the CDR3 is TGTGCCAGTAATGCAGGGAAAAATTCACCCCTCCACTTT.

V usage is TRBV11-1 and J usage is TRBJ1-2; D is uncertain. V lost 5 bases, J lost 7 bases, and 17 bases lay in between. This CDR3 is built from 14 residues. The V gene's germline CDR1 is SGHAT and CDR2 FQDESV (reference sequence). The CDR3 region is CASSPTSSYVGYTF. DNA for the CDR3: TGTGCCAGCAGCCCAACCTCCTCCTATGTTGGCTACACCTTC. Full variable domain (remainder filled in from reference TRBV11-1 and TRBJ1-2): EAEVAQSPRYKITEKSQAVAFWCDPISGHATLYWYRQILGQGPELLVQFQDESVVDDSQLPKDRFSAERLKGVDSTLKIQPAELGDSAMYLCASSPTSSYVGYTFGSGTRLTVV.

Only one count was recorded for this clone. This sequence joins TRBV27 and TRBJ1-5; possibly TRBD1 for D (6 bases). Germline CDR1 MNHEY, CDR2 SMNVEV (reference sequence). V was trimmed by 5 bases and J by 6 bases, leaving 11 bases between them. The CDR3 is 13 amino acids. CDR3 bases: TGTGCCAGCAGTCTAGACAGGCGTCAGCCCCAGCATTTT. Translation gives CASSLDRRQPQHF.

The sample holds one count of this clone. V is TRBV6-5 and J is TRBJ2-2; D not certain. The CDR3 is 12 amino acids. Per germline, CDR1 MNHEY and CDR2 SVGAGI. V lost 6 bases, J lost 7 bases, and 9 bases lay in between. CDR3 sequence reads: CASSLPGGELFF. In nucleotides, the CDR3 is TGTGCCAGCAGCCTACCCGGCGGGGAGCTGTTTTTT.

In this sample, this clone turned up a few times. The chain has TRBV7-9 and TRBJ1-2, with TRBD1 matching over 10 bases. With 7 bases clipped from V and 3 bases from J, the junction kept 11 bases outside the gene matches. Germline-derived CDR1 and CDR2 are SEHNR and FQNEAQ (reference sequence). This CDR3 is built from 16 residues. DNA of the CDR3: TGTGCCAGCAACACGGCGACAGGGGGCGGTCACTATGGCTACACCTTC. As protein: CASNTATGGGHYGYTF.

The rearrangement links TRBV10-3 to TRBJ2-5; no clear D. The V gene's germline CDR1 is ENHRY and CDR2 SYGVKD. The CDR3 consists of 13 residues. V lost 2 bases to trimming and J lost 3 bases, with 7 bases between them. CDR3 DNA: TGTGCCATCAGTGAGACTACAAAAGAGACCCAGTACTTC. Translating gives CAISETTKETQYF.